This T cell receptor beta chain was sequenced for a study of Graves' ophthalmopathy and Graves' hyperthyroidism. Study-wide findings and caveats: For separating ophthalmopathy from stable hyperthyroidism, a 13-signature model gave 87.88% sensitivity and roughly 78% specificity.

Germline-derived CDR1 and CDR2 are LGHDT and YNNKEL (reference sequence). Trimming cost V 4 bases and J 3 bases, with 13 bases left between them. The CDR3 runs to 14 residues. With a duration under 3 months, ophthalmopathy in the donors showed moderate-to-severe activity, CAS ≥3 and NOSPECS ≥4. In this cohort, patients with other autoimmune diseases, uncontrolled infections, pregnancy or lactation were excluded. Isolation of PBMCs was performed using about 9.9 ml of fresh peripheral blood. This clonotype was observed at least ten times. What it binds is unknown. For repertoire sequencing, the TCR beta CDR3 regions were amplified from RNA transcripts. The workflow started with a first-round RT-PCR run with HTBI primers and then moved on to a second-round multiplex PCR. In TCRdb, the multiplex PCR reads were re-called with MiXCR into one record per CDR3 protein. The sample lists fewer than 350,000 distinct CDR3 sequences, around a sixth seen once, with approximately 13% in the top ten.

The sample taken for sequencing was peripheral blood. V usage is TRBV3-1 and J usage is TRBJ2-7; possibly TRBD1 or TRBD2 for D (5 bases each). The sequence derives from an adult man with Graves' ophthalmopathy. The CDR3 DNA follows: TGTGCCAGCAGCCGATCCGGGACCCGCTACGAGCAGTACTTC. Translation: CASSRSGTRYEQYF.